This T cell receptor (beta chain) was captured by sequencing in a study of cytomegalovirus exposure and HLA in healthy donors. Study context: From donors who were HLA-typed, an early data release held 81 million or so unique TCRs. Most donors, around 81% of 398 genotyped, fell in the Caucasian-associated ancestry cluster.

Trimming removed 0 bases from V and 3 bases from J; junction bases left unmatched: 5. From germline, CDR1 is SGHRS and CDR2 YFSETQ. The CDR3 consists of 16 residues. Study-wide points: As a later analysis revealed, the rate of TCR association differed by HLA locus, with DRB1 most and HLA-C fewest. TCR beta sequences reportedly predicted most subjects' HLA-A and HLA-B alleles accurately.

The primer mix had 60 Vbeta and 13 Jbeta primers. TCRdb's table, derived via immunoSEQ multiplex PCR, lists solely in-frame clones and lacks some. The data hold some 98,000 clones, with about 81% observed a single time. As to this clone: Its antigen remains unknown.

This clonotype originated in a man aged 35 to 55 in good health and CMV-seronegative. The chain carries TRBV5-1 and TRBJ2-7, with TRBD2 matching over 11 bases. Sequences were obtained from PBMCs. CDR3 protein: CASSLGASGGNYEQYF. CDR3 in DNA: TGCGCCAGCAGCTTGGGGGCTAGCGGGGGGAACTACGAGCAGTACTTC.